This T cell receptor beta chain was found in a study of T cell responses to AZD1222 COVID-19 vaccine. The protocol was immunoSEQ multiplex PCR, while the TCRdb copy is restricted to in-frame clones and leaves out a portion. The table records about 97,000 clones, roughly 90% of them present only once. With 0 bases removed from V and 1 base from J, the gap between germline ends came to 10 bases. CDR3 size: 16 residues. Germline V gene lookup returns CDR1 SEHNR and CDR2 FQNEAQ (reference sequence). In its sample, this clone was seen a few times. The specimen comprised peripheral blood, sampled on day 0 of AZD1222 vaccination. The chain employs TRBV7-9 and TRBJ1-3; D not certain. This TCR derives from an adult in good health. CDR3 in amino acids: CASSLAGYESGNTIYF. CDR3 in DNA: TGTGCCAGCAGCTTAGCTGGGTATGAATCTGGAAACACCATATATTTT.